The entry below gives a single TCR beta chain sequence along with its context. The CDR3 is 11 residues long. The ends were cut back, 4 bases at V and 3 bases at J, with 3 bases in the middle. Germline V CDR1 and CDR2: SNHLY, FYNNEI. Participants were placed into cohorts based on the clinical history they reported. This sample was included in a study of blood T cell repertoires in COVID-19. Study-wide context: Both acute and convalescent COVID-19 samples were obtained from the United States, Italy and Spain. The analysed material was cDNA or gDNA that came from T cells, B-cell-depleted T cells, or PBMCs.

Method: immunoSEQ multiplex PCR; TCRdb's copy keeps in-frame clones and lacks some. Of a few hundred thousand clones in the sample, roughly 85% were seen once. The receptor comes from a woman aged 40 to 50 with acute COVID-19. Sequencing was carried out using PBMCs or T cells enriched from blood (not recorded which). The V gene is TRBV2, the J gene TRBJ2-5; D unresolved. In DNA form, the CDR3 reads TGTGCCAGCAGTGTAAAAGAGACCCAGTACTTC. Its protein is CASSVKETQYF. The full variable domain, in which reference TRBV2 and TRBJ2-5 provide the parts outside the CDR3, is EPEVTQTPSHQVTQMGQEVILRCVPISNHLYFYWYRQILGQKVEFLVSFYNNEISEKSEIFDDQFSVERPDGSNFTLKIRSTKLEDSAMYFCASSVKETQYFGPGTRLLVL.